The clone carrying this T cell receptor beta chain was detected many times. Antigen: not known. V lost 6 bases, J lost 3 bases, and 3 bases stayed unmatched. The CDR3 length is 13 residues. This entry comes from a study of T cells in Graves' hyperthyroidism and ophthalmopathy. General observations from the study: Most expanded thyroid clonotypes above 0.001 also appeared in blood.

Amplified TCR beta CDR3 regions derived from RNA transcripts. HTBI primers were used for first-round RT-PCR of the TCR CDR3. Using its own MiXCR run on the multiplex PCR reads, TCRdb lists one record per CDR3 protein. The sample has 640,000 or so distinct CDR3 sequences, 14% to 15% seen once. Ophthalmopathy patients showed a Clinical Activity Score of at least 3, NOSPECS grade of at least 4 and duration under 3 months. Researchers barred patients who had uncontrolled infection, other autoimmune disease, pregnancy or lactation. Diagnosing involved the use of clinical symptoms, serum thyroxine and TRAb, thyroid ultrasound and orbital computed tomography.

This receptor was identified in a woman aged 40 to 55 with Graves' ophthalmopathy. The chain links TRBV12-3 or TRBV12-4 to TRBJ2-7, with 9 nucleotides matching TRBD1. Material: blood. As DNA, the CDR3 is TGTGCCAGCAGGGGACAGGGTTACTACGAGCAGTACTTC. As protein: CASRGQGYYEQYF.